The TCR beta chain under discussion was sequenced for a study of control samples from healthy donors and cancer patients. The protocol was immunoSEQ multiplex PCR, while the TCRdb copy is restricted to in-frame clones and leaves out a portion. In the table there are 75,000 to 95,000 clones, approximately 90% of which are singletons. V lost 0 bases, J lost 4 bases, and 13 bases lay in between. Germline V gives CDR1 PRHDT, CDR2 FYEKMQ (reference sequence). The CDR3 totals 16 residues. The V call is TRBV13, the J call TRBJ2-1; D could derive from TRBD1 or TRBD2 (5 bases each). Sequenced input: blood. The clonotype comes from a woman aged 18-35 years in good health. CDR3 loop: CASSLGQGAWYNEQFF. DNA for the CDR3: TGTGCCAGCAGCTTAGGGCAGGGAGCTTGGTACAATGAGCAGTTCTTC.